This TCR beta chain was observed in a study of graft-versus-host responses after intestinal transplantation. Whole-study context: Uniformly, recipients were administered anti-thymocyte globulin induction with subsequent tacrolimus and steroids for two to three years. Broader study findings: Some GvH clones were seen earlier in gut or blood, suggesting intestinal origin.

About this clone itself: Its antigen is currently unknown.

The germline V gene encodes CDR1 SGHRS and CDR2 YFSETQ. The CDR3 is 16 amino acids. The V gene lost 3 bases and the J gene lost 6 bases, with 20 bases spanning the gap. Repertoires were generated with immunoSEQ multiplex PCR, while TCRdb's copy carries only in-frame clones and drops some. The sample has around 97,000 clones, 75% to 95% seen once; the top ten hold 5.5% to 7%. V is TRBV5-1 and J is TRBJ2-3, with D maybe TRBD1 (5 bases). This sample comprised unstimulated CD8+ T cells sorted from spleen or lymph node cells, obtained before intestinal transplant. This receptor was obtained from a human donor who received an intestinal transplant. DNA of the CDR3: TGCGCCAGCAGCTGGTACAGGATGAAATTTTCCGATACGCAGTATTTT. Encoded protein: CASSWYRMKFSDTQYF.